This TCR beta chain was recorded in a study of T-cell reconstitution after alpha-beta-depleted transplantation in children (dated by TCRdb to between 2015 and 2016). For the wider study: T-cell immune reconstitution after TCRalphabeta/CD19-depleted allogeneic hematopoietic cell transplantation in children was quantitatively tracked in the study by means of TCR repertoire profiling.

Library prep was done by PCR. Sequencing relied on an Illumina HiSeq 2500. TCR library preparation used molecular barcoding, with unique molecular identifiers applied to normalize quantification of the TCRbeta repertoire. In-frame beta chains were kept once TCRdb had trimmed the public reads at Q25 with fastp and called clones with MiXCR. Each entry is one CDR3 protein sequence, shown with its most common DNA and genes. For this sample there are around 600,000 distinct CDR3 sequences; roughly 15% appear just once. 0.9% to 1.2% of the sample is in the top ten clones. The CDR3 contains 14 residues, cysteine and phenylalanine counted. The retained sequence is limited to the CDR3, 42 bases, with the frame set at the first base. V is reduced by 6 bases and J by 3 bases, leaving a spacing of 9 bases between them. With respect to this clonotype: There is no known antigen for this receptor. Per-nucleotide qualities are absent, and no much larger clonotype sits a single base away.

The input for sequencing was PBMCs from the stem cell graft donor, taken from the stem cell graft. The sequence came from a human donor who donated a stem cell graft to a child with acute myeloid leukemia. The chain joins TRBV12-3 or TRBV12-4 to TRBJ1-6; the D gene is perhaps TRBD1, on 5 matching bases. The nucleotide sequence is TGTGCCAGCAGGCCGGGGGACTATAATTCACCCCTCCACTTT. It encodes CASRPGDYNSPLHF.